This TCR beta chain was identified in a study of T cell responses to AZD1222 COVID-19 vaccine. Study-level information: Second-dose schedules of about 4 or about 12 weeks were combined. Study observations and caveats: Close to half of spike-specific TCRs reportedly recognize unmutated variant regions. Mostly white British, mostly female donors; authors suggested clonal diversity may be underestimated. Baseline serology detected seropositivity in only 5 to 7 AZD1222 recipients.

As concerns this clone: Its specificity is unknown. Other DNA sequences in this sample translate to the same CDR3.

The CDR3 runs 14 residues. The J segment lost 2 bases and the V segment lost 4 bases, leaving 4 bases of the junction unmatched. Looked up from germline, CDR1 is ENHRY and CDR2 is SYGVKD. Profiling relied on immunoSEQ multiplex PCR, and the TCRdb table lists in-frame clones only, not all of them. The table lists 100,000 or so clones, around 90% of them singletons. The gene calls are TRBV10-3 and TRBJ1-2, with 7 positions matching TRBD1. The sequenced sample was peripheral blood, obtained on day 0 of AZD1222 vaccination. The sequence was obtained from an adult in good health. The CDR3: CAISGQGPNYGYTF. In nucleotides, the CDR3 is TGTGCCATCAGTGGACAGGGTCCCAACTATGGCTACACCTTC.